This entry lists 7 T cell receptor beta chains sequenced from one sample in a study of blood T cell repertoires in COVID-19. Clones were read by immunoSEQ multiplex PCR, and TCRdb kept only the in-frame ones, dropping some. There are 110,000 or so clones in the sample; roughly 85% occur only once, and more than 3% lies in the top ten. The sequenced sample consisted of peripheral blood. These receptors were obtained from a man between 35 and 55 years old with acute or convalescent COVID-19.

The V and J genes are TRBV9 and TRBJ2-7; the match to TRBD1 covers 7 bases. The germline gives CDR1 SGDLS, CDR2 YYNGEE. This CDR3 is built from 15 residues. V shed 4 bases and J 0 bases; nucleotides not matched to a gene: 7. The CDR3 sequence: CASSLGTVASYEQYF. CDR3 DNA sequence: TGTGCCAGCAGCCTCGGGACAGTTGCCTCCTACGAGCAGTACTTC.

The rearrangement joins TRBV18 to TRBJ1-6; D is undetermined. The CDR3 has 13 residues. Germline-derived CDR1 and CDR2 are KGHSH and LQKENI. V lost 9 bases to trimming and J lost 0 bases, with 6 bases between them. Written as DNA, the CDR3 is TGTGCCAGTTTCAGCTCCTATAATTCACCCCTCCACTTT. Its protein product is CASFSSYNSPLHF. Complete variable domain (other parts from reference TRBV18 and TRBJ1-6): NAGVMQNPRHLVRRRGQEARLRCSPMKGHSHVYWYRQLPEEGLKFMVYLQKENIIDESGMPKERFSAEFPKEGPSILRIQQVVRGDSAAYFCASFSSYNSPLHFGNGTRLTVT.

This CDR3 reads CASSFKQDHGYTF. Written as DNA, the CDR3 is TGTGCCAGCAGCTTTAAACAGGACCATGGCTACACCTTC. This chain connects TRBV7-2 to TRBJ1-2; D might be TRBD1 (5 bases). V lost 3 bases and J lost 6, with 11 bases in between. The CDR3 covers 13 residues. Germline CDR1 and CDR2: SGHTA and FQGNSA. The full variable domain, with the rest looked up from reference TRBV7-2 and TRBJ1-2, is GAGVSQSPSNKVTEKGKDVELRCDPISGHTALYWYRQSLGQGLEFLIYFQGNSAPDKSGLPSDRFSAERTGGSVSTLTIQRTQQEDSAVYLCASSFKQDHGYTFGSGTRLTVV.

The chain uses TRBV7-3 and TRBJ2-4; perhaps TRBD2 as D (5 bases). V was cut by 5 bases and J by 8 bases, with 13 bases left in between. CDR1 is SGHTA and CDR2 is FQGTGA in the germline V gene. CDR3 length equals 13 residues. CDR3 bases: TGTGCCAGCAGCCGGGGTCCCGGGGACATTCAGTACTTC. It translates to CASSRGPGDIQYF.

In this sample, this clone turned up once. The chain carries TRBV5-6 and TRBJ2-7, with 7 bases that match TRBD1. This CDR3 has 14 residues. The junction had 4 bases not matched to a gene; V was cut back by 0 bases and J by 4 bases. Germline V CDR1 and CDR2: SGHDT, YYEEEE. This CDR3 is CASSLDRGLYEQYF. DNA of the CDR3: TGTGCCAGCAGCTTGGACAGGGGATTGTACGAGCAGTACTTC.

The chain has TRBV20-1 and TRBJ2-5; 16 bases align to TRBD2. V gave up 3 bases and J gave up 2 bases; unmatched junction bases: 3. The CDR3 extends over 16 amino acids. Germline CDR1 DFQATT, CDR2 SNEGSKA (reference sequence). In DNA form, the CDR3 reads TGCAGTGCTAGTGGGACTAGCGGGGGGGCTCAAGAGACCCAGTACTTC. This codes for CSASGTSGGAQETQYF.

The DNA for the CDR3 is TGTGCCAGCAGCCGTGACAGGAACACTGAAGCTTTCTTT. Translation gives CASSRDRNTEAFF. V and J are TRBV7-6 and TRBJ1-1; possibly TRBD1 for D (5 bases). Germline lookup yields CDR1 SGHVS and CDR2 FNYEAQ. V was shortened by 5 bases and J by 1 base, with 8 bases between the two germline ends. The CDR3 loop spans 13 amino acids.